Presented here are 31 T cell receptor beta chains from one specimen sequenced in a study of T cells in Graves' hyperthyroidism and ophthalmopathy. Template material for amplifying TCR beta CDR3 regions consisted of RNA transcripts. Carried out on the TCR CDR3, a first-round RT-PCR used the HTBI primer set. TCRdb reanalysed the multiplex PCR reads using MiXCR and keeps one entry per CDR3 protein. The sample carries 500,000 to 600,000 distinct CDR3 sequences, approximately 44% recorded once. Sequenced input: peripheral blood or thyroid tissue (not recorded which). The receptors stem from a woman between 18 and 30 years old with Graves' hyperthyroidism.

This clonotype came up many times. The chain is built from TRBV20-1 and TRBJ2-7; maybe TRBD1 (5 bases). CDR1 and CDR2 from the germline V gene are DFQATT and SNEGSKA (reference sequence). V was clipped by 0 bases and J by 1 base, with 10 bases between them. The CDR3 is 14 amino acids. CDR3 loop: CSARDSTESYEQYF. The CDR3 nucleotides are TGCAGTGCTAGAGACTCGACAGAATCCTACGAGCAGTACTTC.

This clonotype was seen only a few times. The chain links TRBV2 to TRBJ2-1; 7 bases are a match to TRBD2. Germline V CDR1 and CDR2: SNHLY, FYNNEI. Unmatched junction bases numbered 11, after V lost 3 bases and J lost 6 bases. The CDR3 spans 16 residues. This CDR3 reads CASSDLTRELTNEQFF. The CDR3 nucleotides are TGTGCCAGCAGTGATCTAACGCGGGAGTTAACCAATGAGCAGTTCTTC.

This clonotype appeared many times. The J gene is TRBJ2-7, the V gene TRBV20-1, with D hard to call. The length of the CDR3 is 11 residues. Trimming cost V 6 bases and J 2 bases, with 8 bases left between them. From germline, CDR1 is DFQATT and CDR2 SNEGSKA (reference sequence). CDR3: CSAQDPYEQYF. The CDR3 bases are TGCAGTGCCCAGGACCCCTACGAGCAGTACTTC.

V gene TRBV29-1 combines with J gene TRBJ1-1; TRBD1 is a possible D gene (6 bases). The CDR3 extends over 14 amino acids. The germline V gene has CDR1 SQVTM and CDR2 ANQGSEA. V lost 3 bases, J lost 1 base, and 12 bases lay in between. The CDR3 region has the DNA TGCAGCGTTGATTCGGGGGCGGGGAACACTGAAGCTTTCTTT. Translation gives CSVDSGAGNTEAFF.

In this sample, this clonotype turned up many times. The chain uses TRBV7-2 and TRBJ1-1, with a weak D call TRBD1 (5 bases). In germline, CDR1 is SGHTA, CDR2 FQGNSA. Between the trimmed V and J ends, which lost 1 base and 6 bases, there was a span of 9 bases. The CDR3 is 13 amino acids. CDR3 nucleotide sequence: TGTGCCAGCAGCTTAGTATGGGGGTCTGAAGCTTTCTTT. Translation gives CASSLVWGSEAFF.

Only a few counts were recorded for this clonotype. The chain recombines TRBV27 with TRBJ1-6; D not certain. Trimming removed 2 bases from V and 2 bases from J, with 10 bases in between. The CDR3 consists of 16 residues. Germline V lookup: CDR1 MNHEY, CDR2 SMNVEV (reference sequence). The CDR3 sequence is CASSLGLWPYNSPLHF. The CDR3 DNA is TGTGCCAGCAGTTTAGGTCTCTGGCCCTATAATTCACCCCTCCACTTT.

This chain links TRBV29-1 with TRBJ2-7; no firm D call. The end of the DNA is better explained by TRBJ2-1, so the J call may be wrong. The germline V gene encodes CDR1 SQVTM and CDR2 ANQGSEA. The CDR3 is 11 amino acids. The CDR3 region is CSVVWHNEQFF. The DNA of the CDR3 is TGCAGCGTTGTATGGCACAATGAGCAGTTCTTC.

CDR3 amino acids: CSARDLGKLNQAQYF. The CDR3 DNA sequence: TGCAGTGCTAGAGATTTAGGGAAGCTAAATCAGGCCCAGTACTTC. The chain carries TRBV20-1 and TRBJ2-5; no clear D. The germline V gene has CDR1 DFQATT and CDR2 SNEGSKA (reference sequence). The CDR3 is 15 residues long. The V gene lost 0 bases and the J gene lost 9 bases, with 20 bases spanning the gap.

This clonotype has a count of ten or more. The rearrangement joins TRBV10-3 to TRBJ1-1, with D hard to call. This CDR3 spans 12 amino acids. Germline V gene sequence: CDR1 ENHRY, CDR2 SYGVKD. V gave up 4 bases and J gave up 7 bases, with 10 bases separating them. CDR3 amino acids: CAISADGFEAFF. The DNA of the CDR3 is TGTGCCATCAGTGCGGACGGTTTTGAAGCTTTCTTT.

CDR3 sequence reads: CASAIPGQGANTGELFF. CDR3 nucleotide sequence: TGTGCCAGCGCGATCCCGGGACAGGGGGCGAACACCGGGGAGCTGTTTTTT. The chain recombines TRBV11-1 with TRBJ2-2; TRBD1 matches at 11 bases. In germline, CDR1 is SGHAT, CDR2 FQDESV (reference sequence). The ends lost 8 bases at V and 0 bases at J; junction bases unmatched: 8. The CDR3 consists of 17 residues.

J is TRBJ1-3 and V is TRBV6-5; D might be TRBD1 (5 bases). Trimming removed 5 bases at V and 3 bases at J, with 14 bases between. This CDR3 is 15 amino acids long. The germline CDR1 and CDR2 sequences are MNHEY and SVGAGI. In nucleotides, the CDR3 is TGTGCCAGCAGTACCGGCAGGGCAGGTGGAAACACCATATATTTT. Its protein is CASSTGRAGGNTIYF.

There are many counts of this clonotype. The chain joins TRBV7-9 to TRBJ1-6; D might be TRBD1 (5 bases). The CDR3 sequence is 19 residues long. From germline, CDR1 is SEHNR and CDR2 FQNEAQ (reference sequence). Trimming removed 8 bases at V and 0 bases at J, with 23 bases between. This CDR3 is CASGAGMGAGSSYNSPLHF. The CDR3, as DNA: TGTGCCAGCGGGGCAGGGATGGGTGCTGGCAGCTCCTATAATTCACCCCTCCACTTT.

As concerns this clonotype: Sequence at one end of the junction differs from germline and may be a read error. V and J are TRBV2 and TRBJ1-1; TRBD1 is a possible D gene (6 bases). Germline V CDR1 and CDR2: SNHLY, FYNNEI. The CDR3 length is 14 residues. In DNA form, the CDR3 reads TGTGCCAGCAGTGTCGACAGGCTCAACACCGAAGCTTTCTTT. Amino acid sequence: CASSVDRLNTEAFF.

The chain couples TRBV11-2 to TRBJ2-2, with TRBD1 matching 9 bases. Germline V lookup: CDR1 SGHAT, CDR2 FQNNGV. This CDR3 contains 15 residues. V gave up 1 base and J gave up 7 bases; unmatched junction bases: 4. CDR3 bases: TGTGCCAGCAGCTTAGGGACAGGGGCGGTCGGGGAGCTGTTTTTT. This sequence encodes CASSLGTGAVGELFF.

This clonotype was observed a few times. The rearrangement links TRBV12-3 or TRBV12-4 to TRBJ2-3, with no clear D. This CDR3 has 12 amino acids. The V end lost 2 bases, the J end lost 4 bases, and 4 bases lay between the germline ends. The DNA of the CDR3 is TGTGCCAGCAGTTTATCCTCAGATACGCAGTATTTT. It translates to CASSLSSDTQYF.

This clonotype was observed at least ten times. The CDR3: CASSLAPFGGKYEQYF. The CDR3 DNA sequence: TGTGCCAGCAGCTTAGCTCCTTTCGGGGGGAAGTACGAGCAGTACTTC. The chain recombines TRBV13 with TRBJ2-7; 7 nucleotides align to TRBD2. This CDR3 is 16 amino acids long. The germline CDR1 and CDR2 sequences are PRHDT and FYEKMQ (reference sequence). V gave up 1 base and J gave up 4 bases; unmatched junction bases: 10. Based on the CDR3 plus reference TRBV13 and TRBJ2-7, the full variable domain is AAGVIQSPRHLIKEKRETATLKCYPIPRHDTVYWYQQGPGQDPQFLISFYEKMQSDKGSIPDRFSAQQFSDYHSELNMSSLELGDSALYFCASSLAPFGGKYEQYFGPGTRLTVT.

Ten or more counts support this clonotype. The V and J genes are TRBV15 and TRBJ1-2; TRBD1 agrees at 9 bases. The germline V gene has CDR1 LNHNV and CDR2 YYDKDF (reference sequence). CDR3 length: 17 amino acids. V lost 3 bases, J lost 5 bases, and 13 bases stayed unmatched. CDR3 in DNA: TGTGCCACCAGCAGCCCCGTGGGGGGGACAGGGAGTTATGGCTACACCTTC. Amino acid sequence: CATSSPVGGTGSYGYTF.

The genes are TRBV27 and TRBJ2-2; D call uncertain. Germline V lookup: CDR1 MNHEY, CDR2 SMNVEV (reference sequence). The V gene lost 8 bases and the J gene lost 6 bases, with 7 bases spanning the gap. This CDR3 comprises 11 residues. CDR3 sequence: CASGVAGELFF. DNA of the CDR3: TGTGCCAGCGGGGTAGCCGGGGAGCTGTTTTTT.

The chain employs TRBV2 and TRBJ2-7; 12 nucleotides align to TRBD1. The CDR3 extends over 14 amino acids. Germline CDR1 is SNHLY and CDR2 is FYNNEI. J gave up 9 bases and V 7 bases, and 10 bases lay outside the gene matches. The CDR3 protein is CASMGDRGQDTQYF. CDR3 nucleotides: TGTGCCAGCATGGGGGACAGGGGGCAAGATACGCAGTACTTC.

This clonotype was counted once. A much larger clone lies a single base off, so this may be a read error. The chain is built from TRBV5-6 and TRBJ2-5; D might be TRBD2 (6 bases). This CDR3 is built from 13 residues. In germline, CDR1 is SGHDT, CDR2 YYEEEE. The CDR3 protein is CACSLMGTETQYF. The CDR3 region has the DNA TGTGCCTGCAGCTTGATGGGGACTGAGACCCAGTACTTC.

As concerns this clonotype: A much larger clone differs from this one at a single base, so this may be a read error. This rearrangement joins TRBV25-1 to TRBJ2-7, with 15 bases matching TRBD2. The CDR3 covers 13 residues. The germline V gene encodes CDR1 MGHDK and CDR2 SYGVNS. CDR3 sequence (DNA): TGTCCCAGCCGTGGACTAGCGGGAGGGGAGCAGTACTTC. Protein: CPSRGLAGGEQYF.

The CDR3 coding sequence is TGTGCCATAGGGGGCAATCAGCCCCAGTACTTC. This sequence encodes CAIGGNQPQYF. The rearrangement uses TRBV7-9 and TRBJ2-5; 7 nucleotides align to TRBD1. Germline CDR1 is SEHNR and CDR2 is FQNEAQ (reference sequence). The CDR3 contains 11 residues. V shed 10 bases and J 9 bases; nucleotides not matched to a gene: 8.

At least ten counts were recorded for this clonotype. This CDR3 is CASSPRRDRVGETQYF. The CDR3 coding sequence is TGTGCCAGCAGCCCGAGACGGGACAGGGTCGGAGAGACCCAGTACTTC. This sequence joins TRBV7-8 and TRBJ2-5, with TRBD1 matching over 9 bases. There are 16 residues in the CDR3. Trimming at V came to 5 bases and at J to 4 bases, leaving 11 bases not matched to a gene. Germline loops: CDR1 SGHVS, CDR2 FQNEAQ.

This sequence joins TRBV29-1 and TRBJ2-6, with 8 bases aligning to TRBD1. Germline CDR1 reads SQVTM; CDR2 reads ANQGSEA. The CDR3 length is 16 residues. Trimming at V came to 3 bases and at J to 4 bases, leaving 8 bases not matched to a gene. DNA for the CDR3: TGCAGCGTTGACAGGGGGCACGGCACCGGGGCCAACGTCCTGACTTTC. Its protein product is CSVDRGHGTGANVLTF.

This clonotype was counted many times. V gene TRBV7-9 combines with J gene TRBJ2-7; D is perhaps TRBD1 or TRBD2 (5 bases each). V lost 5 bases to trimming and J lost 0 bases, with 11 bases between them. Per germline, CDR1 SEHNR and CDR2 FQNEAQ (reference sequence). This CDR3 is 14 amino acids long. CDR3 coding DNA: TGTGCCAGCAGCATGACGGGACCCTCCTACGAGCAGTACTTC. Amino acids: CASSMTGPSYEQYF.

Worth noting for this clonotype: This clone may be a read error of a much larger clone one base away. This chain connects TRBV9 to TRBJ2-6, with D perhaps TRBD2 (6 bases). Germline loops: CDR1 SGDLS, CDR2 YYNGEE. There are 15 residues in the CDR3. The CDR3: CASSWGLSEANVLTF. CDR3 bases: TGTGCCAGCAGCTGGGGACTCTCTGAGGCCAACGTCCTGACTTTC.

This chain uses TRBV24-1 with TRBJ1-1, with D hard to call. CDR3 length: 9 residues. Trimming stripped 6 bases from V and 10 bases from J, with 5 bases between. CDR1 KGHDR and CDR2 SFDVKD come from the germline V gene. The CDR3 spells CATSPGAFF. Written as DNA, the CDR3 is TGTGCCACCAGTCCGGGAGCTTTCTTT.

There are many counts of this clonotype. The chain uses TRBV6-5 and TRBJ2-7; the match to TRBD1 covers 11 bases. Germline lookup yields CDR1 MNHEY and CDR2 SVGAGI. V dropped 2 bases and J dropped 4; count of bases not matched to a gene: 4. The CDR3 extends over 15 amino acids. The CDR3 nucleotides read TGTGCCAGCAGTTACGGACAGGGGGCAGGGTACGAGCAGTACTTC. The encoded protein is CASSYGQGAGYEQYF.

The chain couples TRBV11-3 to TRBJ2-1; D might be TRBD2 (6 bases). This CDR3 is 11 amino acids long. Trimming stripped 1 base from V and 13 bases from J, with 8 bases between. CDR1 and CDR2 from the germline V gene are SGHNT and YENEEA. CDR3 sequence (DNA): TGTGCCAGCAGCTTAGGCGGGAATCAGTTCTTC. This translates into CASSLGGNQFF.

A word on this clonotype: One end of the junction varies from germline; a read error may be responsible. This chain uses TRBV7-8 with TRBJ1-2; weak D call: TRBD1 (5 bases). The CDR3 has 14 amino acids. The germline V gene has CDR1 SGHVS and CDR2 FQNEAQ. CDR3 sequence reads: CASSYRSSNYGYTF. CDR3 coding DNA: TGTGCCAGCAGCTACAGGAGCTCTAATTATGGCTACACCTTC.

About this clonotype: A read error is possible here, since a much larger clone lies one base away. The gene calls are TRBV12-3 or TRBV12-4 and TRBJ2-2; 12 bases agree with TRBD2. This CDR3 contains 16 residues. CDR3 loop: CASNLLTSGSTGELFF. The DNA of the CDR3 is TGTGCCAGCAATTTACTGACTAGCGGGAGCACCGGGGAGCTGTTTTTT.